This T cell receptor beta chain was profiled in a study of spatial heterogeneity in lung cancer. At the level of the study: A unique TCR and UMI combination showed up more than ten times in raw reads, on average.

This clonotype was seen only a few times. Its antigen is not known. CDR3 size: 13 residues. Germline CDR1 MDHEN, CDR2 SYDVKM. V was clipped by 10 bases and J by 0 bases, with 10 bases between them. The study tagged each TCR cDNA molecule with a unique molecular identifier. MiXCR, applied by TCRdb to the 5' RACE reads, yields one record per CDR3 protein. Of about 3,400 distinct CDR3 sequences listed, roughly 8% are singletons. Time point here: sample taken at primary tumor resection. The study sequenced unsorted whole RNA from tumor, nontumor lung or frozen PBMC. Study outcomes and limitations: Coverage estimated for tumor T cells reached about 7% for alpha chains and 13% for beta chains. Tumor mutation count correlated with how many alpha and beta TCRs expanded intratumorally.

This specimen consisted of lung tumor tissue, obtained at surgery. The sequence came from a male donor with early-stage non-small cell lung cancer. The V call is TRBV28, the J call TRBJ1-5; D is ambiguous. In nucleotides, the CDR3 is TGTGCCACCCAACGGGGTAGCAATCAGCCCCAGCATTTT. Translating it yields CATQRGSNQPQHF.